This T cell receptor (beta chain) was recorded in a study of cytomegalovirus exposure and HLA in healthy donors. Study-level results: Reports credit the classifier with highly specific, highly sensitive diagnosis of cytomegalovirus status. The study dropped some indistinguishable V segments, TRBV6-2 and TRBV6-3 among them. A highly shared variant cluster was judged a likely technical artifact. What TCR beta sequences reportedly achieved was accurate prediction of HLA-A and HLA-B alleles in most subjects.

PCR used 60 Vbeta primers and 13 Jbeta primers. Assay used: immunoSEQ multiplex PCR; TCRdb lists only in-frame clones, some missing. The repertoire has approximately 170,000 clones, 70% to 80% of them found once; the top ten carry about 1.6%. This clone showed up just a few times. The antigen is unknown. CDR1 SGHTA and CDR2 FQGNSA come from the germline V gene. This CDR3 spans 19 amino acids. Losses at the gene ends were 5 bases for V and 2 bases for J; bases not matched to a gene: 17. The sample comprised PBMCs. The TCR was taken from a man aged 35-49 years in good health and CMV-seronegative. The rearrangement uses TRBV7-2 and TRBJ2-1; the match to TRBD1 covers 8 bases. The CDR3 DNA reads TGTGCCAGCAGCCATCCGGAGACAGGGGACTCCGTACCCTACAATGAGCAGTTCTTC. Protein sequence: CASSHPETGDSVPYNEQFF.